The TCR beta chain under discussion was sequenced for a study of T cell clonotyping in hematopoietic cell transplantation. Only in-frame clones appear in the TCRdb table, and some are missing; sequencing was by immunoSEQ multiplex PCR. Of 25,000 to 30,000 clones in the sample, around 82% were seen once. Time point reported: recipient sample about 28 days before transplant, after cytoreduction. From germline, CDR1 is MNHEY and CDR2 SMNVEV (reference sequence). V was clipped by 6 bases and J by 7 bases, with 21 bases between them. The CDR3 contains 15 residues. The sample consisted of peripheral blood mononuclear cells, taken before stem cell transplant. This TCR derives from a man aged 40-50 years with acute myeloid leukemia. Some clones in this sample may be carry-over from other donors' samples. V gene TRBV27 combines with J gene TRBJ1-1; tentative D call: TRBD1 (6 bases). The CDR3 region is CASRMIPGQWGEAFF. The CDR3 DNA sequence: TGTGCCAGCAGAATGATTCCGGGACAATGGGGTGAAGCTTTCTTT.